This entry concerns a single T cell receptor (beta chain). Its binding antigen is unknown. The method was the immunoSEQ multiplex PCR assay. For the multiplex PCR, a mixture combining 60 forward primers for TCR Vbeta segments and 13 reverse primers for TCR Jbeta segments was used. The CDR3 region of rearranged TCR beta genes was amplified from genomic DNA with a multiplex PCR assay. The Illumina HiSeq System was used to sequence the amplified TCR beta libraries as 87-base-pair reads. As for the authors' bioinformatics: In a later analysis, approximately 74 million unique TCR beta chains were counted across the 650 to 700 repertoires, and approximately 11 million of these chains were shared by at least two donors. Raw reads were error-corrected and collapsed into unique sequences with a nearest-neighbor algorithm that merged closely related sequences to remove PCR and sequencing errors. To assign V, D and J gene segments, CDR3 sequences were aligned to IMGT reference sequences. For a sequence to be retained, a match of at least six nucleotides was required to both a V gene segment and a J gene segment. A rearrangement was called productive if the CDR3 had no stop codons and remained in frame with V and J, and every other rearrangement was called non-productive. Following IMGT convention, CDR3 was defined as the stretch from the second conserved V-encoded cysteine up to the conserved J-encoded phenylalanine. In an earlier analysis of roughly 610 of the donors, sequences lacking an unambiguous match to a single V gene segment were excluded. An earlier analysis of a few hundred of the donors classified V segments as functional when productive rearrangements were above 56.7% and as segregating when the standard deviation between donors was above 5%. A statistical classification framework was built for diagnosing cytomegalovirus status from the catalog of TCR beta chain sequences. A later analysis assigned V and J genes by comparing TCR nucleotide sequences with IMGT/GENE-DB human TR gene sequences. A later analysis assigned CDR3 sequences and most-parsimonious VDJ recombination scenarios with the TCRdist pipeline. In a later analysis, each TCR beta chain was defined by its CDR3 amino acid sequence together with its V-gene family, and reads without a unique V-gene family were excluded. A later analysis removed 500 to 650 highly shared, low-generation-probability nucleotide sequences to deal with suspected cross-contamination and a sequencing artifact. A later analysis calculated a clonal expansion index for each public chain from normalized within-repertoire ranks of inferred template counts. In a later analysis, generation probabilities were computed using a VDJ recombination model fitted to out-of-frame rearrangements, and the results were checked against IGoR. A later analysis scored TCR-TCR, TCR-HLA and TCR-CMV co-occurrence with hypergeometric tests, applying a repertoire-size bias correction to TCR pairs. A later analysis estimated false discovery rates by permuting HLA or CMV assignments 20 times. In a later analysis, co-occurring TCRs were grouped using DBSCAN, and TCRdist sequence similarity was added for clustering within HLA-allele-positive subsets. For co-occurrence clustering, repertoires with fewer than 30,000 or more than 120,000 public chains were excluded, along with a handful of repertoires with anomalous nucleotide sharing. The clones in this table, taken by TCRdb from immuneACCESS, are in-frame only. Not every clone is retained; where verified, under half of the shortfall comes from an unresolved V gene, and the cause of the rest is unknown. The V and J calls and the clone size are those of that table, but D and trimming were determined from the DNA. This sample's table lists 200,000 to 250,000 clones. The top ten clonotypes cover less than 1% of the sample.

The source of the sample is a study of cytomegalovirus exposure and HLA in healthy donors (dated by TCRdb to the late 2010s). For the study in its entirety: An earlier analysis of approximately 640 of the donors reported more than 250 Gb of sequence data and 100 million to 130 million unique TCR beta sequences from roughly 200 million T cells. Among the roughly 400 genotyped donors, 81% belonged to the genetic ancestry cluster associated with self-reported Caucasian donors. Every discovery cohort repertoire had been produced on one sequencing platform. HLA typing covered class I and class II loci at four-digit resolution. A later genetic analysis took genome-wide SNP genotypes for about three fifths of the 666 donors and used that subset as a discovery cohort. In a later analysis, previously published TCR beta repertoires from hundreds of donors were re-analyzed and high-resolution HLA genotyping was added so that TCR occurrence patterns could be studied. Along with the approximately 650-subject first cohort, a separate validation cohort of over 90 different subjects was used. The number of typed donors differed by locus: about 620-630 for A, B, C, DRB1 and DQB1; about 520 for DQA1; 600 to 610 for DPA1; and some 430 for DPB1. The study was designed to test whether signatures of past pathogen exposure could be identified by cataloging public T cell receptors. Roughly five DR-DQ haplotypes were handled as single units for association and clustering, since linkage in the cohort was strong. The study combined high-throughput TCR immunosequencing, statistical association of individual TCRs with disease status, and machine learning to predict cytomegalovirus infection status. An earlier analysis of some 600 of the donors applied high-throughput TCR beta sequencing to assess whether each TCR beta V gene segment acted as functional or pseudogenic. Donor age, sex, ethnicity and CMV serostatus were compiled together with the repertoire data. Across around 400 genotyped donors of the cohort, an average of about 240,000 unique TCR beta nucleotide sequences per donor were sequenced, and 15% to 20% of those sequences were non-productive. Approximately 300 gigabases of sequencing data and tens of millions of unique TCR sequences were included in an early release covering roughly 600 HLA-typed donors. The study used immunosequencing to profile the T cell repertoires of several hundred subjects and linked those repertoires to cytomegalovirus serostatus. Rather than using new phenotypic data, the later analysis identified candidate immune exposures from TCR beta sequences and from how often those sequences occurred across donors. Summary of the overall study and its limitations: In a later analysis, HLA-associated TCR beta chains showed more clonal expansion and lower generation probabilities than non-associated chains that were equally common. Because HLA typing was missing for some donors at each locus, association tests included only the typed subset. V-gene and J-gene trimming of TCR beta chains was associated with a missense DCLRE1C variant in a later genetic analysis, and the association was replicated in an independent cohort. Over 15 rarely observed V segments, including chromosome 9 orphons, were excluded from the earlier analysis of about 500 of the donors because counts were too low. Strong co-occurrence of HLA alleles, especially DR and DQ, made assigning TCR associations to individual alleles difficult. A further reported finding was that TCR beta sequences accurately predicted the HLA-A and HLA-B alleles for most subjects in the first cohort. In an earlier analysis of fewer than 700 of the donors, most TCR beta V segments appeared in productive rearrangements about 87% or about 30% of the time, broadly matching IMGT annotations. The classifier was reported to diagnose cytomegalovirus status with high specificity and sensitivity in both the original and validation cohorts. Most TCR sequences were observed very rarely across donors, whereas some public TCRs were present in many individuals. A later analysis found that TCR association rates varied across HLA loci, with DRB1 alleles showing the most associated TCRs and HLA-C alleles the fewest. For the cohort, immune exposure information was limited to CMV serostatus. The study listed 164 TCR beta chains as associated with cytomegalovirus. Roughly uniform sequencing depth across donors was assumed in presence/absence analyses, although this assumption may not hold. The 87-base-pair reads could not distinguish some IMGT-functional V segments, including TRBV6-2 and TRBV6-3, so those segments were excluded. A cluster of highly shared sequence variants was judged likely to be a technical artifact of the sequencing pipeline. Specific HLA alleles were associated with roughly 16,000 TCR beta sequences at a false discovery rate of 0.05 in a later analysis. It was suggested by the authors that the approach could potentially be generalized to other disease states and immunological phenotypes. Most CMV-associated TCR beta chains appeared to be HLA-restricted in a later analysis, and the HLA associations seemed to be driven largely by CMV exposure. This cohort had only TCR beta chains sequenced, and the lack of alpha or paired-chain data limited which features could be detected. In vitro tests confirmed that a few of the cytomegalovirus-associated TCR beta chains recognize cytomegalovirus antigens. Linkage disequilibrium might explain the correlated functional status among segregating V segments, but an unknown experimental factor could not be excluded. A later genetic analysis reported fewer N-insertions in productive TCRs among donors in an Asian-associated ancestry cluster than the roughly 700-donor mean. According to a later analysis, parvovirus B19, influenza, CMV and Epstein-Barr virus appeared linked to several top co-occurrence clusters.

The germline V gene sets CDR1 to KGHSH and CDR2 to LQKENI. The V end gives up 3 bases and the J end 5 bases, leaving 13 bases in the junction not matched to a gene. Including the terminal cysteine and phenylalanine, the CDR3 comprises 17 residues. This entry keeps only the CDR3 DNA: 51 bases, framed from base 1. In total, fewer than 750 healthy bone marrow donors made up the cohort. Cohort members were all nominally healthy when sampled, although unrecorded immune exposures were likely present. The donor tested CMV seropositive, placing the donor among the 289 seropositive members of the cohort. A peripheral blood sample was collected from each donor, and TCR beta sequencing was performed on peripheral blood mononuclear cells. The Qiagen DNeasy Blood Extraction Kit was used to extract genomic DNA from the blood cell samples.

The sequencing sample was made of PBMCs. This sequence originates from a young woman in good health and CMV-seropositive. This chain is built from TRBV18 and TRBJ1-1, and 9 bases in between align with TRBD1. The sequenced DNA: TGTGCCAGCTCACCTAACAGGGGGCGGGGTCATGGGACTGAAGCTTTCTTT. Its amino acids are CASSPNRGRGHGTEAFF.